The 16 T cell receptor beta chains reported below all come from one sample, sequenced in a study of T cell responses to AZD1222 COVID-19 vaccine. Using immunoSEQ multiplex PCR, the repertoire was profiled, and TCRdb retains in-frame clones only, with some absent. Counted here are around 130,000 clones, 93% occurring once; the ten biggest clones make up 5.4%. The sample consisted of peripheral blood, taken on day 0 of AZD1222 vaccination. The receptors shown here come from an adult in good health.

The chain employs TRBV24-1 and TRBJ2-7, with unresolved D. The CDR3 has 15 residues. The germline gives CDR1 KGHDR, CDR2 SFDVKD. The V gene lost 7 bases and the J gene lost 0 bases, with 15 bases spanning the gap. The CDR3 DNA reads TGTGCCACCAGCCCCTCAGGTCTCAACTCCTACGAGCAGTACTTC. It translates to CATSPSGLNSYEQYF.

The gene calls are TRBV5-1 and TRBJ1-1; a possible D gene is TRBD1 (5 bases). The CDR3 sequence is 16 residues long. From germline, CDR1 is SGHRS and CDR2 YFSETQ. V lost 4 bases and J lost 3, with 19 bases in between. CDR3 sequence reads: CASSPRDYGRYTEAFF. CDR3 nucleotides: TGCGCCAGCAGCCCCAGGGACTATGGCCGGTACACTGAAGCTTTCTTT.

V gene TRBV5-1 combines with J gene TRBJ2-1; TRBD2 might be the D (6 bases). With 0 bases removed from V and 10 bases from J, the gap between germline ends came to 17 bases. CDR3 length equals 15 residues. In germline, CDR1 is SGHRS, CDR2 YFSETQ. CDR3 nucleotide sequence: TGCGCCAGCAGCTTGGACGAACCGGGACTCACAGAGCAGTTCTTC. Amino acids: CASSLDEPGLTEQFF.

This clone was recorded only once. This chain links TRBV6-2 or TRBV6-3 with TRBJ2-7; TRBD2 is a possible D gene (5 bases). The germline V gene has CDR1 MNHEY and CDR2 SVGEGT. Trimming took off 6 bases at V and 2 bases at J, with 11 bases between the two ends. The CDR3 is 13 amino acids. CDR3 DNA: TGTGCCAGCAGCCAACTAGGGCCCTACGAGCAGTACTTC. Its protein is CASSQLGPYEQYF.

This chain uses TRBV5-1 with TRBJ2-3; possible D gene TRBD1, 5 bases. Germline V gene lookup returns CDR1 SGHRS and CDR2 YFSETQ. The CDR3 extends over 15 amino acids. V lost 0 bases, J lost 1 base, and 9 bases lay in between. This CDR3 reads CASSLEGVGTDTQYF. The CDR3 bases are TGCGCCAGCAGCTTGGAAGGGGTGGGCACAGATACGCAGTATTTT.

This clone was observed a single time. This sequence joins TRBV28 and TRBJ2-1; possibly TRBD2 for D (6 bases). The CDR3 extends over 16 amino acids. The germline V gene has CDR1 MDHEN and CDR2 SYDVKM. V was shortened by 6 bases and J by 8 bases, with 23 bases between the two germline ends. As DNA, the CDR3 is TGTGCCAGCAGCGCCCTCAGGGCTATAGGAGGGGATGAGCAGTTCTTC. This translates into CASSALRAIGGDEQFF. The full variable domain, completed using reference TRBV28 and TRBJ2-1, is DVKVTQSSRYLVKRTGEKVFLECVQDMDHENMFWYRQDPGLGLRLIYFSYDVKMKEKGDIPEGYSVSREKKERFSLILESASTNQTSMYLCASSALRAIGGDEQFFGPGTRLTVL.

The chain combines TRBV4-2 with TRBJ1-1; 9 nucleotides match TRBD1. The length of the CDR3 is 15 residues. Germline V lookup: CDR1 LGHNA, CDR2 YNFKEQ. With V trimmed by 4 bases and J by 4 bases, 7 bases remained unmatched. The CDR3: CASSRVTGGSTEAFF. The CDR3 region has the DNA TGTGCCAGCAGCCGAGTAACAGGGGGCTCCACTGAAGCTTTCTTT.

The V gene is TRBV5-6, the J gene TRBJ2-2; D not resolved. The CDR3 contains 15 residues. Germline-derived CDR1 and CDR2 are SGHDT and YYEEEE. Trimming removed 6 bases at V and 7 bases at J, with 19 bases between. CDR3 loop: CASTSQTLRDGELFF. CDR3 nucleotides: TGTGCCAGCACCTCCCAGACACTTCGTGACGGGGAGCTGTTTTTT. The full variable domain, with the rest looked up from reference TRBV5-6 and TRBJ2-2, is DAGVTQSPTHLIKTRGQQVTLRCSPKSGHDTVSWYQQALGQGPQFIFQYYEEEERQRGNFPDRFSGHQFPNYSSELNVNALLLGDSALYLCASTSQTLRDGELFFGEGSRLTVL.

CDR3 amino acids: CASSPERGGEAFF. In DNA form, the CDR3 reads TGTGCCAGCAGTCCCGAGAGGGGGGGTGAAGCTTTCTTT. V gene TRBV6-4 combines with J gene TRBJ1-1, with a possible D match to TRBD1 (6 bases). This CDR3 region has 13 residues. V gave up 5 bases and J gave up 7 bases, with 14 bases separating them. The germline V gene encodes CDR1 MRHNA and CDR2 SNTAGT.

As to this clone: Other nucleotide sequences from this sample produce the same CDR3. The chain carries TRBV7-8 and TRBJ1-1; D remains unclear. Trimming cost V 2 bases and J 2 bases, with 6 bases left between them. The CDR3 runs to 13 residues. Per the germline V gene, CDR1 is SGHVS and CDR2 is FQNEAQ. In DNA, the CDR3 is TGTGCCAGCAGCTTATACGTTAACACTGAAGCTTTCTTT. It codes for CASSLYVNTEAFF.

This chain uses TRBV30 with TRBJ2-1; D remains ambiguous. The V gene lost 5 bases and the J gene lost 6 bases, with 17 bases spanning the gap. The CDR3 consists of 14 residues. CDR1 and CDR2 (germline): GTSNPN, SVGIG (reference sequence). CDR3 sequence reads: CAWSRASQGNEQFF. Here the CDR3 DNA reads TGTGCCTGGTCCCGGGCCTCCCAAGGCAATGAGCAGTTCTTC.

The CDR3: CASSLAGTDTQYF. The CDR3 DNA reads TGTGCCAGCAGCCTTGCGGGAACAGATACGCAGTATTTT. The chain employs TRBV11-1 and TRBJ2-3, with D tentatively TRBD2 (6 bases). Germline values: CDR1 SGHAT, CDR2 FQDESV (reference sequence). Trimming removed 5 bases at V and 3 bases at J, with 9 bases between. The CDR3 loop spans 13 amino acids.

The chain is built from TRBV11-3 and TRBJ2-2; maybe TRBD2 (6 bases). Germline assignment: CDR1 SGHNT and CDR2 YENEEA. This CDR3 comprises 15 residues. V lost 5 bases and J lost 5, with 15 bases in between. The CDR3 reads CASSTGLQGTGELFF. DNA of the CDR3: TGTGCCAGCAGCACGGGACTCCAAGGGACCGGGGAGCTGTTTTTT.

This chain uses TRBV7-8 with TRBJ2-7; the D gene is possibly TRBD2 (5 bases). Germline values: CDR1 SGHVS, CDR2 FQNEAQ. The CDR3 runs to 14 residues. Trimming cost V 3 bases and J 4 bases, with 13 bases left between them. The CDR3 coding sequence is TGTGCCAGCAGCTTCGTACGGGGTGTTTACGAGCAGTACTTC. Protein product: CASSFVRGVYEQYF.

This clone has a single count. J is TRBJ2-2 and V is TRBV5-6, with D unclear. V gave up 4 bases and J gave up 2 bases, with 12 bases separating them. This CDR3 is built from 15 residues. Germline V gene lookup returns CDR1 SGHDT and CDR2 YYEEEE. The CDR3 region has the DNA TGTGCCAGCAGCCCGGTACACAGCAACACCGGGGAGCTGTTTTTT. Amino acid sequence: CASSPVHSNTGELFF.

The gene calls are TRBV7-2 and TRBJ2-7; TRBD1 might be the D (6 bases). The V gene's germline CDR1 is SGHTA and CDR2 FQGNSA. The CDR3 consists of 14 residues. V lost 0 bases and J lost 3, with 9 bases in between. The CDR3 coding sequence is TGTGCCAGCAGCTTAGCGCTAGGGGGCTACGAGCAGTACTTC. This sequence encodes CASSLALGGYEQYF.